This T cell receptor (beta chain) was obtained from a study of molecular identifiers for immune sequencing clone quantification. Study as a whole: In the replicates, RNA derived from about 19,000 or 110,000 naive CD8 cells was divided into five parts, and four were sequenced.

Previously described methods with listed TCR primers produced the bulk TCR libraries. Using its own MiXCR run on the PCR reads, TCRdb lists one record per CDR3 protein. Counted here are hundreds of thousands of distinct CDR3 sequences, approximately 24% occurring once; the ten biggest clones make up 0.78%. As regards this clonotype: What it recognizes is unknown.

Study-level results: Whereas clones above 20 RNA copies held under 1% of naive-cell molecules, they held over 97% of effector molecules. Identical TCR molecules sharing a barcode could underestimate highly expanded clone sizes.

The source material was naive CD8+ T cells from blood, with Jurkat cell RNA spiked in. Sample subset: FACS-sorted CD8+CD4-CCR7+CD45RA+ naive T cells. This receptor was taken from a human donor in good health. Some libraries in this study had Jurkat cell RNA spiked in.

CDR3 coding DNA: TGTGCCAGTAGTATAGAAACTAGCGGGGGCCTAAAAGAGACCCAGTACTTC. It specifies CASSIETSGGLKETQYF. V gene TRBV19 combines with J gene TRBJ2-5, with TRBD2 matching over 11 bases. Germline V CDR1 and CDR2: LNHDA, SQIVND (reference sequence). The CDR3 length is 17 residues. Losses at the gene ends were 0 bases for V and 3 bases for J; bases not matched to a gene: 6.